This T cell receptor beta chain was sequenced in a study of regulatory T cells in long-lasting Graves disease. Building the TCR beta libraries relied on iRepertoire HTBI primers, and CDR3 regions underwent Arm-PCR. A single record per CDR3 protein comes from TCRdb applying MiXCR to the multiplex PCR reads. Among about 530,000 distinct CDR3 sequences listed, about 15% were seen once. V was pared by 0 bases and J by 3 bases, with 11 bases between. The CDR3 contains 15 residues. The V gene's germline CDR1 is MNHNS and CDR2 SASEGT. Noted time point: newly diagnosed GD, antithyroid drugs for less than 3 months. Extracted PBMC RNA gave rise to the TCR library. These same data were also listed under a study on T cells in Graves' hyperthyroidism and ophthalmopathy.

This sequence was found in a woman aged 35 to 59 with Graves disease. The sequencing here drew on peripheral blood mononuclear cells (PBMCs), taken at new diagnosis, from a patient treated with antithyroid drugs. The chain employs TRBV6-1 and TRBJ1-2; perhaps TRBD1 as D (5 bases). The chain's CDR3 is CASSEAAGSYYGYTF. In DNA form, the CDR3 reads TGTGCCAGCAGTGAAGCGGCAGGGTCCTACTATGGCTACACCTTC.